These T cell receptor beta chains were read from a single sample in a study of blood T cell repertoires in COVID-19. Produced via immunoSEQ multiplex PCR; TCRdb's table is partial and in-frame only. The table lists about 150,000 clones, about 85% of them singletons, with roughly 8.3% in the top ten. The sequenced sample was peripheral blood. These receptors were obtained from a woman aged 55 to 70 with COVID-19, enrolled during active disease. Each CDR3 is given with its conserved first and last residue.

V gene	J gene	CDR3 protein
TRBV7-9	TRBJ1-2	CASSLELTVNYGYTF
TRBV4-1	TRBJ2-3	CASSQLAGKSTDTQYF
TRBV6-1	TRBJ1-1	CASSEMAGRTEAFF
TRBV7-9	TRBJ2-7	CASSLMGSSYEQYF
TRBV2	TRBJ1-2	CASSEANYGYTF
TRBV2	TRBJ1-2	CASNPGDGYTF
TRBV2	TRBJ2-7	CASRPYYNRASYEQYF
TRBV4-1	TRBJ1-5	CASSQPRQTNLNQPQHF
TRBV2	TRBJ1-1	CASSGSLMNTEAFF
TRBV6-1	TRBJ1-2	CASSEDGRLGYTF
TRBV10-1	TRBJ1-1	CASSGRTGGAAFF
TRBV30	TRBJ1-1	CAGGQPNTEAFF
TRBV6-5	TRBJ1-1	CASTLKNTEAFF
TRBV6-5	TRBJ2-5	CASGGEETQYF
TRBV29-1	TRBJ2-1	CSAELGNEQFF
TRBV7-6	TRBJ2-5	CASSPRRETQYF
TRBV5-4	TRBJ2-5	CASSWPGTRVETQYF
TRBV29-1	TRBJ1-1	CSVEEGQGLAEAFF
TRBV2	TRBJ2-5	CASSGPRGETQYF
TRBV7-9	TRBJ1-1	CASSLQRGPRNTEAFF
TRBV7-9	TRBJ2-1	CASSQGLGQYNEQFF
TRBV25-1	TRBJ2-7	CASSVASGRLEQYF
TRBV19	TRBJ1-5	CASNDRRNQPQHF
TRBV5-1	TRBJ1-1	CASSGGQKNTEAFF
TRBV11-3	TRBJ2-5	CASSLGQNLETQYF
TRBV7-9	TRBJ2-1	CASSLDPGGSSNEQFF
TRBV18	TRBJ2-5	CASSPETGSSETQYF
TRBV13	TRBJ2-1	CASSLPTLGLAGGGNEQFF
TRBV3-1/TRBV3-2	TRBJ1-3	CASSQAGTETGNTIYF
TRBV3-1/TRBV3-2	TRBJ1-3	CASSQGQGKGRTGNTIYF
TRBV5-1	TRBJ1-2	CASSLEGTGKSGYTF
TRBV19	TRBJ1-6	CASTPRDRVRSPLHF
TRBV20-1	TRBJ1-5	CSAASGQPQHF
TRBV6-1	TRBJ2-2	CASSAHDRRNTGELFF
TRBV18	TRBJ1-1	CASSLQGEGTEAFF
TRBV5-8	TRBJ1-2	CASSLEGQGSDGYTF
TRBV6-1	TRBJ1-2	CASSDPSQGQGRGYTF
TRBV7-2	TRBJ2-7	CASSLGGPRPYEQYF
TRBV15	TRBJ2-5	CATSRDISQETQYF
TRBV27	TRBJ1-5	CASTPRGTGNQPQHF
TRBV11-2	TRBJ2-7	CASSSLWTSGILDEQYF
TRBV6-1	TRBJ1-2	CASSEQGNYGYTF